One sample yielded the 24 T cell receptor beta chains listed below, sequenced in a study of blood T cell repertoires in COVID-19. TCRdb's copy holds only in-frame clones and misses some; the assay was immunoSEQ multiplex PCR. This sample has fewer than 110,000 clones; approximately 88% occur once, and the top ten carry under 5.5%. The sequencing sample was made of peripheral blood. Every receptor here comes from a man aged 40-49 years with active or convalescent COVID-19.

The chain has TRBV6-5 and TRBJ1-5; 9 bases fit TRBD1. Losses at the gene ends were 6 bases for V and 6 bases for J; bases not matched to a gene: 6. The CDR3 spans 14 residues. From germline, CDR1 is MNHEY and CDR2 SVGAGI. The CDR3 loop reads CASRTTGGGQPQHF. DNA for the CDR3: TGTGCCAGCAGAACCACAGGGGGCGGTCAGCCCCAGCATTTT.

V is TRBV2 and J is TRBJ1-3; 10 bases align to TRBD1. CDR3 length: 15 residues. Trimming cost V 8 bases and J 3 bases; bases outside gene matches: 7. Germline lookup yields CDR1 SNHLY and CDR2 FYNNEI. CDR3 amino acids: CASRKDRGGGNTIYF. The CDR3 region has the DNA TGTGCCAGCCGGAAGGACAGGGGGGGTGGAAACACCATATATTTT.

This chain connects TRBV5-1 to TRBJ2-7; the D gene is possibly TRBD2 (5 bases). The germline V and J ends were trimmed by 1 base and 4 bases, with 9 bases remaining between them. The CDR3 covers 13 residues. Germline CDR1 is SGHRS and CDR2 is YFSETQ. Here the CDR3 DNA reads TGCGCCAGCAGCTTGATGAGAGGGTACGAGCAGTACTTC. Its translation is CASSLMRGYEQYF. The complete variable domain, with remaining parts taken from reference TRBV5-1 and TRBJ2-7, reads KAGVTQTPRYLIKTRGQQVTLSCSPISGHRSVSWYQQTPGQGLQFLFEYFSETQRNKGNFPGRFSGRQFSNSRSEMNVSTLELGDSALYLCASSLMRGYEQYFGPGTRLTVT.

Here the CDR3 reads CAQKGGTGVVETQYF. The CDR3 nucleotides read TGTGCCCAGAAAGGGGGGACAGGGGTAGTGGAGACCCAGTACTTC. The J gene is TRBJ2-5, the V gene TRBV30; TRBD1 agrees at 10 bases. The germline V gene encodes CDR1 GTSNPN and CDR2 SVGIG (reference sequence). The CDR3 is made up of 15 amino acids. With 8 bases clipped from V and 5 bases from J, the junction kept 14 bases outside the gene matches.

The chain combines TRBV12-3 or TRBV12-4 with TRBJ2-7; D is unresolved. Deletions cut 8 bases from V and 1 base from J, with 9 bases between. The CDR3 covers 12 residues. This CDR3 is CASAANSYEQYF. DNA for the CDR3: TGTGCCAGCGCGGCCAATTCCTACGAGCAGTACTTC.

V usage is TRBV28 and J usage is TRBJ1-2, with a weak D call TRBD1 (6 bases). Germline V lookup: CDR1 MDHEN, CDR2 SYDVKM. CDR3 length equals 18 residues. The V end lost 2 bases, the J end lost 4 bases, and 23 bases lay between the germline ends. DNA for the CDR3: TGTGCCAGCAGTTTAGGCGTGCAGGGGTCCCCCTTGGGCTATGGCTACACCTTC. Translation gives CASSLGVQGSPLGYGYTF.

This clone has only one observation. The chain couples TRBV3-1 (or the pseudogene TRBV3-2) to TRBJ2-7, with 9 bases lining up with TRBD2. Germline CDR1 and CDR2: LGHDT and YNNKEL (reference sequence). This CDR3 spans 15 amino acids. J was trimmed by 5 bases and V by 1 base; bases with no gene match: 6. CDR3 region: CASSQGGRAGDEQYF. DNA for the CDR3: TGTGCCAGCAGCCAAGGCGGGAGGGCCGGGGACGAGCAGTACTTC.

This clone was seen only once. The rearrangement links TRBV25-1 to TRBJ1-4, with 7 bases that match TRBD1. The germline V gene has CDR1 MGHDK and CDR2 SYGVNS. Trimming at V came to 6 bases and at J to 2 bases, leaving 6 bases not matched to a gene. This CDR3 has 15 amino acids. The CDR3 protein is CASREDRVTNEKLFF. The CDR3 coding sequence is TGTGCCAGCAGGGAAGACAGGGTGACTAATGAAAAACTGTTTTTT.

The rearrangement uses TRBV10-3 and TRBJ2-1; 9 bases map to TRBD2. The CDR3 runs 16 residues. Germline CDR1 ENHRY, CDR2 SYGVKD. Trimming removed 6 bases from V and 6 bases from J; junction bases left unmatched: 12. Here the CDR3 reads CAISQAGGSIGNEQFF. The CDR3 DNA reads as TGTGCCATCAGCCAAGCGGGAGGCTCTATAGGCAATGAGCAGTTCTTC.

V gene TRBV5-5 combines with J gene TRBJ1-4; 12 positions agree with TRBD1. The germline gives CDR1 SGHKS, CDR2 YYEKEE (reference sequence). V gave up 2 bases and J gave up 8 bases; unmatched junction bases: 1. The CDR3 is made up of 14 amino acids. The CDR3 sequence is CASSFGTGGEKLFF. Written as DNA, the CDR3 is TGTGCCAGCAGCTTCGGGACAGGGGGCGAAAAACTGTTTTTT.

The chain is built from TRBV28 and TRBJ1-1; no clear D gene. CDR3 length: 12 amino acids. V dropped 3 bases and J dropped 7 bases, with 9 bases sitting between them. Germline V gives CDR1 MDHEN, CDR2 SYDVKM. The CDR3 nucleotides read TGTGCCAGCAGTTTGCCGCGGGTTGAAGCTTTCTTT. This gives the protein CASSLPRVEAFF.

This rearrangement joins TRBV21-1 to TRBJ2-3; the table's TRBD1 call for D was not verified on the DNA. TRBV21-1 is a pseudogene. This CDR3 has 16 amino acids. In DNA form, the CDR3 reads TGTGCCAGCACCGTGAGTGGGACACCAATCACAGATACGCAGTATTTT. Translating it yields CASTVSGTPITDTQYF.

The chain combines TRBV10-2 with TRBJ2-7, with D perhaps matching TRBD2 (6 bases). V was pared by 2 bases and J by 0 bases, with 14 bases between. CDR3 size: 16 residues. Germline CDR1 WSHSY, CDR2 SAAADI. The CDR3 DNA sequence: TGCGCCAGCAGTGAGGGTCGCGGGGCCAGCTCCTACGAGCAGTACTTC. Translation gives CASSEGRGASSYEQYF.

The V and J genes are TRBV21-1 and TRBJ2-7; the DNA was not used to check the table's D call, TRBD2. TRBV21-1 is described as a pseudogene. The CDR3 runs 14 residues. For the CDR3, the DNA is TGTGCCAGCAGCAAAATAGCGGGAGTCCTGTACTTGTACTTC. Encoded protein: CASSKIAGVLYLYF.

For the CDR3, the DNA is TGTGCCAGCAGCGTAGCTGGGGGCCAACAGGGAACTGAAGCTTTCTTT. Translating gives CASSVAGGQQGTEAFF. The genes are TRBV9 and TRBJ1-1; possibly TRBD1 for D (6 bases). Trimming shortened V by 0 bases and J by 5 bases, and 17 bases separated the two germline ends. CDR3 size: 16 residues. CDR1 and CDR2 from the germline V gene are SGDLS and YYNGEE.

The CDR3 DNA reads TGCGCCAGCACCCGGGGTGGCGGGAGGGCCCCTCTGGACATTCAGTACTTC. Amino acid sequence: CASTRGGGRAPLDIQYF. The chain uses TRBV5-1 and TRBJ2-4; 9 bases are shared with TRBD2. Losses at the gene ends were 6 bases for V and 8 bases for J; bases not matched to a gene: 18. Germline CDR1 SGHRS, CDR2 YFSETQ. The CDR3 is made up of 17 amino acids.

The chain links TRBV6-2 or TRBV6-3 to TRBJ1-2; possible D gene TRBD1, 5 bases. V was pared by 6 bases and J by 7 bases, with 18 bases between. CDR3 length: 14 residues. Germline CDR1 is MNHEY and CDR2 is SVGEGT. DNA of the CDR3: TGTGCCAGCAGCCGGGACTTTAATCGGGGTGGCTACACCTTC. Its protein is CASSRDFNRGGYTF.

V usage is TRBV19 and J usage is TRBJ2-7, with D tentatively TRBD1 (5 bases). Germline assignment: CDR1 LNHDA and CDR2 SQIVND (reference sequence). V lost 6 bases and J 2 bases, leaving 17 bases between the germline ends. The CDR3 has 15 amino acids. The DNA of the CDR3 is TGTGCCAGTAGGGCTACAGGCCTTTCTACCTACGAGCAGTACTTC. This gives the protein CASRATGLSTYEQYF.

This clone was seen a few times. The chain recombines TRBV29-1 with TRBJ2-2; 8 nucleotides line up with TRBD1. Per germline, CDR1 SQVTM and CDR2 ANQGSEA. Trimming cost V 3 bases and J 7 bases; bases outside gene matches: 7. CDR3 size: 14 residues. The CDR3 region has the DNA TGCAGCGTTGATGGCAGGGGGCCGAACGGGGAGCTGTTTTTT. Protein: CSVDGRGPNGELFF.

The chain uses TRBV18 and TRBJ1-2; D not resolved. CDR3 length equals 13 residues. Deletions cut 3 bases from V and 3 bases from J, with 8 bases between. Germline CDR1 reads KGHSH; CDR2 reads LQKENI. The CDR3 sequence: CASSPQEDYGYTF. CDR3 bases: TGTGCCAGCTCACCCCAGGAGGACTATGGCTACACCTTC.

The V gene is TRBV11-2, the J gene TRBJ2-1, with D perhaps matching TRBD1 (6 bases). In germline, CDR1 is SGHAT, CDR2 FQNNGV. This CDR3 region has 12 residues. V was trimmed by 5 bases and J by 10 bases, leaving 12 bases between them. CDR3 sequence reads: CASSPGQLEQFF. The CDR3 DNA reads as TGTGCCAGCAGCCCAGGACAGTTAGAGCAGTTCTTC. The whole variable domain, filled in from reference TRBV11-2 and TRBJ2-1, reads EAGVAQSPRYKIIEKRQSVAFWCNPISGHATLYWYQQILGQGPKLLIQFQNNGVVDDSQLPKDRFSAERLKGVDSTLKIQPAKLEDSAVYLCASSPGQLEQFFGPGTRLTVL.

The chain joins TRBV12-3 or TRBV12-4 to TRBJ2-7; D call uncertain. The CDR3 runs to 12 residues. The ends were cut back, 6 bases at V and 9 bases at J, with 15 bases in the middle. The CDR3 sequence is CASRFGSTGQYF. The CDR3 bases are TGTGCCAGCAGGTTCGGTTCGACTGGGCAGTACTTC.

The chain combines TRBV27 with TRBJ1-4; 7 bases are shared with TRBD1. Looked up from germline, CDR1 is MNHEY and CDR2 is SMNVEV (reference sequence). V was clipped by 9 bases and J by 8 bases; unmatched bases: 15. CDR3 size: 15 residues. CDR3 nucleotides: TGTGCCAGTTGTCCCTACAGGGGAAGCGGGGAAAAACTGTTTTTT. Encoded protein: CASCPYRGSGEKLFF.

The V call is TRBV7-2, the J call TRBJ1-2; D is ambiguous. The germline V and J ends were trimmed by 5 bases and 1 base, with 14 bases remaining between them. This CDR3 has 15 amino acids. The V gene's germline CDR1 is SGHTA and CDR2 FQGNSA. In DNA, the CDR3 is TGTGCCAGCAGCCAGGTAGTAGGCATTAACTATGGCTACACCTTC. Translation gives CASSQVVGINYGYTF. The variable domain in full, with the rest retrieved from reference TRBV7-2 and TRBJ1-2, is GAGVSQSPSNKVTEKGKDVELRCDPISGHTALYWYRQSLGQGLEFLIYFQGNSAPDKSGLPSDRFSAERTGGSVSTLTIQRTQQEDSAVYLCASSQVVGINYGYTFGSGTRLTVV.